These 18 T cell receptor beta chains share one sample of origin, sequenced in a study of shared clonotypes between healthy human individuals. TCRdb's copy holds only in-frame clones and misses some; the assay was immunoSEQ multiplex PCR. The table records over 2 million clones, 85% to 95% of them present only once. The sequenced material came from naive CD4+ T cells from PBMCs. As to subset: CD45RA+ positively selected. The source is a man younger than 35 in good health. Some clones in this sample may be carry-over from other donors' samples.

The chain links TRBV11-2 to TRBJ1-2, with no clear D. The V gene's germline CDR1 is SGHAT and CDR2 FQNNGV. V lost 3 bases to trimming and J lost 6 bases, with 8 bases between them. The CDR3 contains 12 residues. CDR3 region: CASSFKGDGYTF. The CDR3 nucleotides read TGTGCCAGCAGCTTTAAGGGTGATGGCTACACCTTC.

About this clone itself: Other DNA sequences in the sample encode the same CDR3. The chain combines TRBV5-1 with TRBJ2-5; tentative D call: TRBD2 (6 bases). The length of the CDR3 is 13 residues. The ends were cut back, 2 bases at V and 5 bases at J, with 10 bases in the middle. Germline V gene lookup returns CDR1 SGHRS and CDR2 YFSETQ. This CDR3 is CASSFGTSETQYF. CDR3 nucleotides: TGCGCCAGCAGCTTCGGGACTTCTGAGACCCAGTACTTC.

V usage is TRBV5-1 and J usage is TRBJ2-1; 14 bases map to TRBD2. V lost 3 bases to trimming and J lost 2 bases; unmatched junction nucleotides: 4. This CDR3 is built from 17 residues. Germline loops: CDR1 SGHRS, CDR2 YFSETQ. The CDR3 protein is CASSWGLAGEAYNEQFF. The CDR3 nucleotides are TGCGCCAGCAGCTGGGGACTAGCGGGAGAGGCCTACAATGAGCAGTTCTTC. Combining the CDR3 with reference TRBV5-1 and TRBJ2-1 gives the whole variable domain KAGVTQTPRYLIKTRGQQVTLSCSPISGHRSVSWYQQTPGQGLQFLFEYFSETQRNKGNFPGRFSGRQFSNSRSEMNVSTLELGDSALYLCASSWGLAGEAYNEQFFGPGTRLTVL.

In this sample, this clone turned up once. V usage is TRBV14 and J usage is TRBJ1-4; D gene unclear. Trimming shortened V by 0 bases and J by 4 bases, and 21 bases separated the two germline ends. The V gene's germline CDR1 is SGHDN and CDR2 FVKESK. The CDR3 extends over 19 amino acids. The CDR3 region has the DNA TGTGCCAGCAGCCAAGATTACTGGGCGGTATTACAGAGTAATGAAAAACTGTTTTTT. Translating gives CASSQDYWAVLQSNEKLFF. Based on the CDR3 plus reference TRBV14 and TRBJ1-4, the full variable domain is EAGVTQFPSHSVIEKGQTVTLRCDPISGHDNLYWYRRVMGKEIKFLLHFVKESKQDESGMPNNRFLAERTGGTYSTLKVQPAELEDSGVYFCASSQDYWAVLQSNEKLFFGSGTQLSVL.

The genes are TRBV2 and TRBJ2-3, with no clear D. CDR3 length equals 13 residues. CDR1 and CDR2 from the germline V gene are SNHLY and FYNNEI. The V end was cut by 5 bases, the J end by 1 base, with 7 bases between. CDR3 nucleotide sequence: TGTGCCAGCAGTAAGGACCGCACAGATACGCAGTATTTT. Translation: CASSKDRTDTQYF.

The chain recombines TRBV2 with TRBJ2-7; tentative D call: TRBD2 (6 bases). V was trimmed by 7 bases and J by 3 bases, leaving 19 bases between them. Germline V gene lookup returns CDR1 SNHLY and CDR2 FYNNEI. This CDR3 comprises 15 residues. This CDR3 reads CASTPRLGLIYEQYF. The CDR3 nucleotides are TGTGCCAGCACACCTCGCCTGGGACTGATCTACGAGCAGTACTTC.

The gene calls are TRBV5-6 and TRBJ2-1, with 12 nucleotides matching TRBD2. CDR3 length equals 15 residues. Germline V gene lookup returns CDR1 SGHDT and CDR2 YYEEEE. V dropped 2 bases and J dropped 9; count of bases not matched to a gene: 6. CDR3 residues: CASSFLLTSGSEQFF. The CDR3 nucleotides are TGTGCCAGCAGCTTCCTGTTGACTAGCGGGAGTGAGCAGTTCTTC.

This chain connects TRBV2 to TRBJ1-1; D remains unclear. Looked up from germline, CDR1 is SNHLY and CDR2 is FYNNEI. The CDR3 contains 11 residues. Between the trimmed V and J ends, which lost 3 bases and 3 bases, there was a span of 2 bases. The CDR3 nucleotides are TGTGCCAGCAGTGACGACACTGAAGCTTTCTTT. This translates into CASSDDTEAFF. Based on the CDR3 plus reference TRBV2 and TRBJ1-1, the full variable domain is EPEVTQTPSHQVTQMGQEVILRCVPISNHLYFYWYRQILGQKVEFLVSFYNNEISEKSEIFDDQFSVERPDGSNFTLKIRSTKLEDSAMYFCASSDDTEAFFGQGTRLTVV.

Here the CDR3 reads CASSFLGNRASYGYTF. CDR3 DNA sequence: TGTGCCAGCAGCTTCCTTGGAAACAGGGCATCCTATGGCTACACCTTC. The chain joins TRBV5-8 to TRBJ1-2; D may be TRBD1 (6 bases). Trimming stripped 2 bases from V and 4 bases from J, with 18 bases between. This CDR3 has 16 amino acids. Germline V gives CDR1 SGHTS, CDR2 YDEGEE. Using reference TRBV5-8 and TRBJ1-2 for the parts outside the CDR3, the full variable domain is EAGVTQSPTHLIKTRGQQATLRCSPISGHTSVYWYQQALGLGLQFLLWYDEGEERNRGNFPPRFSGRQFPNYSSELNVNALELEDSALYLCASSFLGNRASYGYTFGSGTRLTVV.

This chain uses TRBV10-3 with TRBJ1-1; TRBD1 matches at 7 bases. Germline trimming cut 4 bases from V and 0 bases from J; bases unmatched to any gene: 5. Per germline, CDR1 ENHRY and CDR2 SYGVKD. CDR3 size: 15 residues. As DNA, the CDR3 is TGTGCCATCAGTGGGGAGGGGGCATTGAACACTGAAGCTTTCTTT. This encodes CAISGEGALNTEAFF.

V usage is TRBV11-1 and J usage is TRBJ2-2; D is perhaps TRBD2 (5 bases). The CDR3 is 15 residues long. V was cut by 1 base and J by 5 bases, with 11 bases left in between. CDR1 is SGHAT, CDR2 FQDESV, per germline (reference sequence). CDR3 protein: CASSLGRGRTGELFF. CDR3 sequence (DNA): TGTGCCAGCAGCTTAGGCAGAGGGCGGACCGGGGAGCTGTTTTTT. The full variable domain, with the rest looked up from reference TRBV11-1 and TRBJ2-2, is EAEVAQSPRYKITEKSQAVAFWCDPISGHATLYWYRQILGQGPELLVQFQDESVVDDSQLPKDRFSAERLKGVDSTLKIQPAELGDSAMYLCASSLGRGRTGELFFGEGSRLTVL.

This clone came up once. J is TRBJ2-1 and V is TRBV7-9, with TRBD2 matching 7 bases. Germline trimming cut 1 base from V and 8 bases from J; bases unmatched to any gene: 8. The CDR3 is made up of 15 amino acids. Germline CDR1 SEHNR, CDR2 FQNEAQ (reference sequence). The CDR3 region has the DNA TGTGCCAGCAGCTTAGGGTGGGAGGGCCCTTATGAGCAGTTCTTC. Its protein product is CASSLGWEGPYEQFF. The entire variable domain, with the rest obtained from reference TRBV7-9 and TRBJ2-1, is as follows: DTGVSQNPRHKITKRGQNVTFRCDPISEHNRLYWYRQTLGQGPEFLTYFQNEAQLEKSRLLSDRFSAERPKGSFSTLEIQRTEQGDSAMYLCASSLGWEGPYEQFFGPGTRLTVL.

The J gene is TRBJ2-3, the V gene TRBV6-4, with 12 bases fitting TRBD2. The V and J ends lost 7 bases and 1 base, in that order; junction bases with no gene match: 3. CDR1 is MRHNA, CDR2 SNTAGT, per germline. The CDR3 is 15 residues long. DNA of the CDR3: TGTGCCAGCACTAGCGGGAGGGCCGGCACAGATACGCAGTATTTT. It specifies CASTSGRAGTDTQYF.

The chain carries TRBV4-1 and TRBJ2-1; 7 bases are shared with TRBD1. The ends lost 3 bases at V and 6 bases at J; junction bases unmatched: 11. This CDR3 spans 16 amino acids. Germline CDR1 is MGHRA and CDR2 is YSYEKL. For the CDR3, the DNA is TGCGCCAGCAGCCACCGTCGGCAGGGGGTTGGCAATGAGCAGTTCTTC. This encodes CASSHRRQGVGNEQFF.

J is TRBJ1-1 and V is TRBV7-2; no firm D call. Germline V gene data show CDR1 as SGHTA and CDR2 as FQGNSA. The CDR3 extends over 10 amino acids. V was trimmed by 4 bases and J by 10 bases, leaving 7 bases between them. The DNA of the CDR3 is TGTGCCAGCAGCTCGGAAGGAGCTTTCTTT. This codes for CASSSEGAFF.

The chain carries TRBV5-6 and TRBJ2-1; TRBD2 aligns across 8 bases. Germline V gene lookup returns CDR1 SGHDT and CDR2 YYEEEE. The length of the CDR3 is 15 residues. The J segment lost 9 bases and the V segment lost 0 bases, leaving 8 bases of the junction unmatched. CDR3 in amino acids: CASSLEREYVREQFF. As DNA, the CDR3 is TGTGCCAGCAGCTTGGAGCGGGAGTATGTTCGTGAGCAGTTCTTC.

V is TRBV20-1 and J is TRBJ2-7; D is undetermined. In germline, CDR1 is DFQATT, CDR2 SNEGSKA (reference sequence). The CDR3 loop spans 11 amino acids. V was trimmed by 3 bases and J by 6 bases, leaving 9 bases between them. CDR3 coding DNA: TGCAGTGCTAGCTTATCCAGCGAGCAGTACTTC. It yields the protein CSASLSSEQYF.

The chain carries TRBV6-5 and TRBJ1-3, with 9 bases aligning to TRBD1. The CDR3 sequence is 15 residues long. Germline lookup yields CDR1 MNHEY and CDR2 SVGAGI. V was pared by 4 bases and J by 0 bases, with 1 base of the junction left unmatched. The DNA for the CDR3 is TGTGCCAGCAGTTGGGACAGGGCCTCTGGAAACACCATATATTTT. Encoded protein: CASSWDRASGNTIYF.